A single sample is the source of the 20 T cell receptor beta chains below, sequenced in a study of cytomegalovirus exposure and HLA in healthy donors. 60 Vbeta and 13 Jbeta primers were used in PCR. Method: immunoSEQ multiplex PCR; TCRdb's copy keeps in-frame clones and lacks some. Its table records tens of thousands of clones. The sample taken for sequencing was PBMCs. The receptors here all came from a female donor in good health and CMV-seropositive.

The genes are TRBV4-1 and TRBJ2-1; 7 bases agree with TRBD1. The CDR3 is 15 amino acids. Trimming at V came to 0 bases and at J to 7 bases, leaving 6 bases not matched to a gene. The germline V gene has CDR1 MGHRA and CDR2 YSYEKL. CDR3 residues: CASSQESPTGNEQFF. In nucleotides, the CDR3 is TGCGCCAGCAGCCAAGAGTCCCCGACAGGGAATGAGCAGTTCTTC.

The chain uses TRBV5-4 and TRBJ2-7; TRBD1 agrees at 8 bases. This CDR3 region has 17 residues. V trimming: 0 bases; J trimming: 2 bases; junction bases outside the gene matches: 10. Germline V gene data show CDR1 as SGHNT and CDR2 as YYREEE (reference sequence). CDR3 DNA: TGTGCCAGCAGCTTGGCCCTTGGAGACAGGGGTACCTACGAGCAGTACTTC. Protein product: CASSLALGDRGTYEQYF.

The V and J genes are TRBV12-5 and TRBJ2-7; 8 bases are shared with TRBD2. J gave up 6 bases and V 4 bases, and 8 bases lay outside the gene matches. Germline CDR1 is LGHNT and CDR2 is FRNRAP. The CDR3 totals 14 residues. DNA of the CDR3: TGTGCTAGTGGTTGGACTGGACTAGCTGCCGAGCAGTACTTC. Translation: CASGWTGLAAEQYF.

The rearrangement joins TRBV4-2 to TRBJ2-1; 7 bases fit TRBD1. Germline V gene sequence: CDR1 LGHNA, CDR2 YNFKEQ. With V trimmed by 5 bases and J by 7 bases, 8 bases remained unmatched. There are 14 residues in the CDR3. The CDR3 is CASSEATGSNEQFF. The CDR3 DNA is TGTGCCAGCAGCGAAGCGACAGGGTCGAATGAGCAGTTCTTC.

The chain couples TRBV6-5 to TRBJ1-2; 10 positions match TRBD1. Germline V gene lookup returns CDR1 MNHEY and CDR2 SVGAGI. J gave up 4 bases and V 6 bases, and 5 bases lay outside the gene matches. The CDR3 contains 14 residues. DNA of the CDR3: TGTGCCAGCAGCGCGGGACAGGGGTTCTATGGCTACACCTTC. Amino acids: CASSAGQGFYGYTF.

This chain links TRBV19 with TRBJ2-7; 7 bases map to TRBD2. V lost 6 bases and J lost 2; bases outside the gene matches: 7. Germline CDR1 and CDR2: LNHDA and SQIVND (reference sequence). The CDR3 spans 14 residues. The CDR3 protein is CASSRAGLAYEQYF. For the CDR3, the DNA is TGTGCCAGTAGCCGAGCGGGGCTCGCCTACGAGCAGTACTTC.

The chain joins TRBV27 to TRBJ1-2, with 8 bases fitting TRBD1. J lost 8 bases, V lost 5 bases, and 10 bases had no gene match. CDR3 size: 14 residues. From germline, CDR1 is MNHEY and CDR2 SMNVEV (reference sequence). DNA for the CDR3: TGTGCCAGCAGTACCGGACAGGGAAGAAACGGCTACACCTTC. This codes for CASSTGQGRNGYTF.

The chain recombines TRBV29-1 with TRBJ1-1; D gene uncertain. The CDR3 totals 12 residues. Trimming removed 5 bases from V and 9 bases from J, with 16 bases in between. Germline loops: CDR1 SQVTM, CDR2 ANQGSEA. CDR3 nucleotide sequence: TGCAGCGTTCTCAACCCGGGGAGGAAAGCTTTCTTT. Protein product: CSVLNPGRKAFF.

This chain connects TRBV18 to TRBJ2-5; D might be TRBD1 (7 bases). The CDR3 runs 15 residues. Trimming left V 4 bases short and J 5 bases short, with 17 bases between. Germline V lookup: CDR1 KGHSH, CDR2 LQKENI. The CDR3, as DNA: TGTGCCAGCTCACTCGGAGGGGGCACGGCGGAGACCCAGTACTTC. Translation: CASSLGGGTAETQYF.

The chain combines TRBV11-3 with TRBJ2-1; TRBD2 might be the D (5 bases). Germline CDR1 SGHNT, CDR2 YENEEA. The CDR3 covers 18 residues. The V and J ends lost 8 bases and 0 bases respectively, with 23 bases between them. In DNA form, the CDR3 reads TGTGCCAGCTCGGACCCCTGGATAGCCACTAGCTCCTACAATGAGCAGTTCTTC. Translation gives CASSDPWIATSSYNEQFF.

V gene TRBV2 combines with J gene TRBJ1-1, with D maybe TRBD1 (6 bases). Trimming took 6 bases from V and 4 from J, leaving 9 bases between them. Germline CDR1 and CDR2: SNHLY and FYNNEI. This CDR3 spans 12 amino acids. The CDR3, as DNA: TGTGCCAGCAGCGACAGGCCCACTGAAGCTTTCTTT. The encoded protein is CASSDRPTEAFF.

The rearrangement uses TRBV13 and TRBJ1-1; D not resolved. Germline loops: CDR1 PRHDT, CDR2 FYEKMQ (reference sequence). This CDR3 region has 14 residues. Trimming removed 4 bases at V and 2 bases at J, with 11 bases between. The CDR3 loop is CASSSDLSNTEAFF. For the CDR3, the DNA is TGTGCCAGCAGCTCCGATCTATCAAACACTGAAGCTTTCTTT.

The V and J genes are TRBV6-1 and TRBJ2-7, with 8 bases matching TRBD1. CDR3 length equals 14 residues. The germline CDR1 and CDR2 sequences are MNHNS and SASEGT. V was clipped by 7 bases and J by 1 base; unmatched bases: 6. The CDR3 sequence: CASKTGGLSYEQYF. The CDR3 DNA is TGTGCCAGCAAAACAGGGGGGTTATCCTACGAGCAGTACTTC.

The V call is TRBV4-1, the J call TRBJ2-3; 8 bases line up with TRBD2. This CDR3 is built from 14 residues. The V and J ends lost 1 base and 9 bases, in that order; junction bases with no gene match: 6. Germline V gives CDR1 MGHRA, CDR2 YSYEKL. CDR3 loop: CASSQARGDATQYF. DNA of the CDR3: TGCGCCAGCAGCCAAGCGCGGGGGGACGCGACGCAGTATTTT.

This chain uses TRBV18 with TRBJ2-1, with a tentative D call TRBD2 (7 bases). The CDR3 extends over 17 amino acids. The ends were cut back, 6 bases at V and 4 bases at J, with 22 bases in the middle. Germline V gives CDR1 KGHSH, CDR2 LQKENI. The CDR3 loop is CASSPGSGGALYNEQFF. CDR3 nucleotides: TGTGCCAGCTCGCCCGGGAGTGGGGGGGCGCTTTACAATGAGCAGTTCTTC.

V gene TRBV5-6 combines with J gene TRBJ1-1, with D perhaps TRBD1 (5 bases). This CDR3 is built from 13 residues. V was pared by 3 bases and J by 0 bases, with 6 bases between. The germline CDR1 and CDR2 sequences are SGHDT and YYEEEE. Here the CDR3 reads CASSWGLNTEAFF. Written as DNA, the CDR3 is TGTGCCAGCAGCTGGGGCTTGAACACTGAAGCTTTCTTT.

This chain connects TRBV28 to TRBJ1-1; 7 bases map to TRBD1. The length of the CDR3 is 15 residues. V shed 8 bases, J shed 1 base, and the junction held 10 bases outside the gene matches. Per the germline V gene, CDR1 is MDHEN and CDR2 is SYDVKM. The CDR3 nucleotides read TGTGCCAGCCGTCGGACGGACAGGTCGAACACTGAAGCTTTCTTT. Amino acid sequence: CASRRTDRSNTEAFF. Variable domain in full (rest from reference TRBV28 and TRBJ1-1): DVKVTQSSRYLVKRTGEKVFLECVQDMDHENMFWYRQDPGLGLRLIYFSYDVKMKEKGDIPEGYSVSREKKERFSLILESASTNQTSMYLCASRRTDRSNTEAFFGQGTRLTVV.

The rearrangement joins TRBV7-2 to TRBJ2-1; 14 bases match TRBD2. After removal of 5 bases from V and 9 bases from J, the junction contained 6 bases not matched to a gene. CDR1 SGHTA and CDR2 FQGNSA come from the germline V gene. The CDR3 extends over 15 amino acids. The CDR3 nucleotides read TGTGCCAGCAGCACGACTAGCGGGAGGGCCAGTGAGCAGTTCTTC. Translating gives CASSTTSGRASEQFF.

The chain links TRBV7-8 to TRBJ2-7, with a weak D call TRBD2 (6 bases). Trimming cost V 3 bases and J 5 bases, with 14 bases left between them. Germline lookup yields CDR1 SGHVS and CDR2 FQNEAQ. The CDR3 loop spans 14 amino acids. The CDR3 sequence is CASSFPGLPHEQYF. The DNA of the CDR3 is TGTGCCAGCAGCTTTCCGGGACTTCCACACGAGCAGTACTTC. The full variable domain, in which reference TRBV7-8 and TRBJ2-7 provide the parts outside the CDR3, is GAGVSQSPRYKVAKRGQDVALRCDPISGHVSLFWYQQALGQGPEFLTYFQNEAQLDKSGLPSDRFFAERPEGSVSTLKIQRTQQEDSAVYLCASSFPGLPHEQYFGPGTRLTVT.

The chain recombines TRBV5-4 with TRBJ2-1, with D maybe TRBD1 (6 bases). CDR1 SGHNT and CDR2 YYREEE come from the germline V gene (reference sequence). V lost 2 bases and J lost 8, with 8 bases in between. This CDR3 has 12 residues. DNA of the CDR3: TGTGCCAGCAGCTTCCCAGGGGATGAGCAGTTCTTC. This encodes CASSFPGDEQFF.